A single sample gave rise to the 8 T cell receptor beta chains below, sequenced in a study of shared clonotypes between healthy human individuals. Using immunoSEQ multiplex PCR, the repertoire was profiled, and TCRdb retains in-frame clones only, with some absent. The sample shows 950,000 to 1,200,000 clones, about 80% of them seen only once. Input material: memory CD4+ T cells from PBMCs. Subset: CD45RA-negative fraction. These receptors came from a man aged 18 to 30 in good health. Some clones in this sample may be carry-over from other donors' samples.

The chain is built from TRBV21-1 and TRBJ2-3; TRBD2, the D gene given by the table, was not confirmed from the DNA. TRBV21-1 is a listed pseudogene. CDR3 length equals 13 residues. The CDR3: CASSRLAADTQYF. The CDR3 DNA reads as TGTGCCAGCAGCAGGCTAGCGGCAGATACGCAGTATTTT.

The chain joins TRBV5-1 to TRBJ2-2, with TRBD2 matching over 7 bases. Germline CDR1 and CDR2: SGHRS and YFSETQ. V lost 4 bases, J lost 3 bases, and 9 bases stayed unmatched. CDR3 length equals 16 residues. Here the CDR3 reads CASSLMGLSHTGELFF. DNA for the CDR3: TGCGCCAGCAGCCTCATGGGACTATCCCACACCGGGGAGCTGTTTTTT.

This rearrangement joins TRBV30 to TRBJ2-7; 8 bases agree with TRBD1. Germline CDR1 and CDR2: GTSNPN and SVGIG (reference sequence). V dropped 3 bases and J dropped 6; count of bases not matched to a gene: 13. This CDR3 has 15 amino acids. CDR3 in DNA: TGTGCCTGGAGGTGGGACGGCAGGGGGCCGGGCGAGCAGTACTTC. Its protein is CAWRWDGRGPGEQYF.

V is TRBV6-5 and J is TRBJ1-2; 7 bases are shared with TRBD1. The CDR3 is 13 residues long. V was clipped by 6 bases and J by 8 bases; unmatched bases: 9. Germline CDR1 and CDR2: MNHEY and SVGAGI. As DNA, the CDR3 is TGTGCCAGCAGCCGCGCACAGGGGTACGGCTACACCTTC. Translated: CASSRAQGYGYTF.

This chain links TRBV9 with TRBJ2-3; D might be TRBD2 (5 bases). This CDR3 has 14 residues. With 3 bases removed from V and 4 bases from J, the gap between germline ends came to 12 bases. Germline CDR1 and CDR2: SGDLS and YYNGEE. CDR3 protein: CASSATTSSDTQYF. Written as DNA, the CDR3 is TGTGCCAGCAGCGCGACCACTAGTTCAGATACGCAGTATTTT. Full variable domain (remainder filled in from reference TRBV9 and TRBJ2-3): DSGVTQTPKHLITATGQRVTLRCSPRSGDLSVYWYQQSLDQGLQFLIQYYNGEERAKGNILERFSAQQFPDLHSELNLSSLELGDSALYFCASSATTSSDTQYFGPGTRLTVL.

This sequence joins TRBV28 and TRBJ1-1; D is unresolved. Trimming left V 6 bases short and J 10 bases short, with 18 bases between. This CDR3 has 13 amino acids. Germline CDR1 reads MDHEN; CDR2 reads SYDVKM. Here the CDR3 DNA reads TGTGCCAGCAGCCCTGTCTGGATGAACGTAGCTTTCTTT. This encodes CASSPVWMNVAFF.

This clone was seen a handful of times. An end of the junction differs from the germline gene, which may be a read error. This chain connects TRBV2 to TRBJ1-5, with D hard to call. Germline loops: CDR1 SNHLY, CDR2 FYNNEI. CDR3 length: 15 amino acids. CDR3 region: CTSSVLGLSNQPQHF. Written as DNA, the CDR3 is TGTACCAGCAGTGTCTTAGGACTTAGCAATCAGCCCCAGCATTTT.

The rearrangement joins TRBV27 to TRBJ2-3; the D is unclear. Trimming left V 4 bases short and J 4 bases short, with 12 bases between. The CDR3 runs to 14 residues. Germline values: CDR1 MNHEY, CDR2 SMNVEV (reference sequence). The CDR3 region has the DNA TGTGCCAGCAGTTCAAGAGGTCGTGCAGATACGCAGTATTTT. Protein: CASSSRGRADTQYF.